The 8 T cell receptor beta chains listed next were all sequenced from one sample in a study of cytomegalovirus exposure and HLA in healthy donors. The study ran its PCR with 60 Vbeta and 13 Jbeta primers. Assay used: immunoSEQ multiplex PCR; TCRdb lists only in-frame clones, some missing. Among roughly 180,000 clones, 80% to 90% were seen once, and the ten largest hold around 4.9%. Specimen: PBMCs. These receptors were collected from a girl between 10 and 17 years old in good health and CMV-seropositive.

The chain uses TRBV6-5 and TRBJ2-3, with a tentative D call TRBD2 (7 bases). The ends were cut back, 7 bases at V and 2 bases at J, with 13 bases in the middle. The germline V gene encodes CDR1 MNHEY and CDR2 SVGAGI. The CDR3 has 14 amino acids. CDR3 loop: CASNEGGSTDTQYF. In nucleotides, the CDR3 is TGTGCCAGCAATGAGGGGGGGTCCACAGATACGCAGTATTTT.

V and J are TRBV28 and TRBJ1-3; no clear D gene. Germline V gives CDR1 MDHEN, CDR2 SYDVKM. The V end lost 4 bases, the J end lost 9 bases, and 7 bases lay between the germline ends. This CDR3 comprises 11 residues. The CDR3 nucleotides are TGTGCCAGCAGTTCCCCTAGCACCATATATTTT. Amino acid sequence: CASSSPSTIYF.

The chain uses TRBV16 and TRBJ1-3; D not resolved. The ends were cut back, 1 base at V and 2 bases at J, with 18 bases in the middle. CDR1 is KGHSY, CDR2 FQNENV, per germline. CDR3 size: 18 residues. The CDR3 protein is CASSQYRNLAGAGNTIYF. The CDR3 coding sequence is TGTGCCAGCAGCCAATATAGAAATCTGGCAGGCGCTGGAAACACCATATATTTT. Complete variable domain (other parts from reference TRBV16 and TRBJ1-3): GEEVAQTPKHLVRGEGQKAKLYCAPIKGHSYVFWYQQVLKNEFKFLISFQNENVFDETGMPKERFSAKCLPNSPCSLEIQATKLEDSAVYFCASSQYRNLAGAGNTIYFGEGSWLTVV.

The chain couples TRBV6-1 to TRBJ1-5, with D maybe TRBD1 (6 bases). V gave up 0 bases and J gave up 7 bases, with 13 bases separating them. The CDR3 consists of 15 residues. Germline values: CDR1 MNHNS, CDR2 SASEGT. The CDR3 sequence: CASSEATGLGQPQHF. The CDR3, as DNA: TGTGCCAGCAGTGAAGCGACAGGCCTTGGGCAGCCCCAGCATTTT.

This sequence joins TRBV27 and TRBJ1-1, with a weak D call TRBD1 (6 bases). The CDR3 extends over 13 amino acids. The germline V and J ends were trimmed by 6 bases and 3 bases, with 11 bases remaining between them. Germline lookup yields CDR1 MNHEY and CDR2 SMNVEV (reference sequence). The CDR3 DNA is TGTGCCAGCAGCATACAGGGAGACACTGAAGCTTTCTTT. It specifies CASSIQGDTEAFF.

The CDR3 coding sequence is TGCGCCAGCAGTGCTCCTGGGGGGTACAGAGAAGCTTTCTTT. This codes for CASSAPGGYREAFF. This chain connects TRBV10-2 to TRBJ1-1, with a tentative D call TRBD1 (5 bases). CDR3 size: 14 residues. Trimming took off 4 bases at V and 8 bases at J, with 17 bases between the two ends. Germline lookup yields CDR1 WSHSY and CDR2 SAAADI.

The CDR3 bases are TGTGCCAGCAGTGAAGACAAGGGAGAGAAATCACCCCTCCACTTT. Translated: CASSEDKGEKSPLHF. This rearrangement joins TRBV2 to TRBJ1-6; D is unclear. This CDR3 region has 15 residues. The germline V gene has CDR1 SNHLY and CDR2 FYNNEI. V lost 1 base, J lost 10 bases, and 14 bases lay in between.

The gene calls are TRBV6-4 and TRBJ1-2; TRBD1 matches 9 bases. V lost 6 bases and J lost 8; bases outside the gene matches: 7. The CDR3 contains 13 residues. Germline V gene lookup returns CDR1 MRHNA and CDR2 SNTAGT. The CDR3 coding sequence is TGTGCCAGCAGAAATAGGGACAGGGAGGGCTACACCTTC. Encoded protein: CASRNRDREGYTF.